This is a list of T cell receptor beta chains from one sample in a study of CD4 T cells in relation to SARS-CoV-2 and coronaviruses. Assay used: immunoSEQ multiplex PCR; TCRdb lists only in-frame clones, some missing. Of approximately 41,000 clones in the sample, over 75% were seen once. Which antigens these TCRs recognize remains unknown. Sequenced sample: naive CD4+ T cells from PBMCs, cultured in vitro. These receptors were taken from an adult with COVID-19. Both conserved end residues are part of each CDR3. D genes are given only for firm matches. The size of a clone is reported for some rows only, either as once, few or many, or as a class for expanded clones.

CDR3aa: CASMRWEKLFF; CDR3nt: TGTGCCAGCATGCGGTGGGAAAAACTGTTTTTT; j_gene: TRBJ1-4; v_gene: TRBV6-5; abundance: .; d_gene: .
CDR3aa: CATSDFSRGLWEQFF; CDR3nt: TGTGCCACCAGTGATTTCTCCAGGGGGCTTTGGGAGCAGTTCTTC; j_gene: TRBJ2-1; v_gene: TRBV24-1; abundance: .; d_gene: TRBD1
CDR3aa: CASKSGLISGGLQETQYF; CDR3nt: TGCGCCAGCAAGTCTGGACTGATAAGCGGGGGGCTGCAAGAGACCCAGTACTTC; j_gene: TRBJ2-5; v_gene: TRBV5-1; abundance: once; d_gene: TRBD2
CDR3aa: CASSDLWSSYEQYF; CDR3nt: TGTGCCAGCAGCGACCTTTGGAGCTCCTACGAGCAGTACTTC; j_gene: TRBJ2-7; v_gene: TRBV25-1; abundance: once; d_gene: .
CDR3aa: CASSLTLVRQPNTEAFF; CDR3nt: TGTGCCAGCAGCTTGACTTTGGTACGACAGCCGAACACTGAAGCTTTCTTT; j_gene: TRBJ1-1; v_gene: TRBV11-2; abundance: .; d_gene: .
CDR3aa: CASSPTGPEAFF; CDR3nt: TGTGCCAGCAGCCCCACAGGGCCTGAAGCTTTCTTT; j_gene: TRBJ1-1; v_gene: TRBV11-2; abundance: once; d_gene: .
CDR3aa: CASSSQLGTGELFF; CDR3nt: TGTGCCAGCAGTTCCCAGCTTGGCACCGGGGAGCTGTTTTTT; j_gene: TRBJ2-2; v_gene: TRBV2; abundance: .; d_gene: .
CDR3aa: CASSTVLVGELFF; CDR3nt: TGTGCCAGCAGCACTGTTCTGGTTGGGGAGCTGTTTTTT; j_gene: TRBJ2-2; v_gene: TRBV12-3/TRBV12-4; abundance: .; d_gene: .
CDR3aa: CASLAGGPNTGELFF; CDR3nt: TGTGCCAGTCTAGCGGGAGGGCCGAACACCGGGGAGCTGTTTTTT; j_gene: TRBJ2-2; v_gene: TRBV6-5; abundance: once; d_gene: TRBD2
CDR3aa: CASVTGAEQYF; CDR3nt: TGTGCCAGCGTTACGGGGGCCGAGCAGTACTTC; j_gene: TRBJ2-7; v_gene: TRBV12-3/TRBV12-4; abundance: .; d_gene: .
CDR3aa: CASSPRVPNTGELFF; CDR3nt: TGTGCCAGCAGCCCCAGGGTCCCGAACACCGGGGAGCTGTTTTTT; j_gene: TRBJ2-2; v_gene: TRBV7-6; abundance: .; d_gene: .
CDR3aa: CASNPTFSTDTQYF; CDR3nt: TGTGCCAGCAACCCAACCTTTAGCACAGATACGCAGTATTTT; j_gene: TRBJ2-3; v_gene: TRBV7-2; abundance: .; d_gene: .
CDR3aa: CASSRTGTGYGYTF; CDR3nt: TGTGCCAGCAGCCGGACAGGGACCGGCTATGGCTACACCTTC; j_gene: TRBJ1-2; v_gene: TRBV6-5; abundance: .; d_gene: TRBD1
CDR3aa: CACRPYNEQFF; CDR3nt: TGTGCCTGCCGTCCCTACAATGAGCAGTTCTTC; j_gene: TRBJ2-1; v_gene: TRBV30; abundance: .; d_gene: .
CDR3aa: CASRTGTSGLLNEQFF; CDR3nt: TGCGCCAGCAGGACCGGGACTAGCGGGCTACTCAATGAGCAGTTCTTC; j_gene: TRBJ2-1; v_gene: TRBV5-1; abundance: .; d_gene: TRBD2
CDR3aa: CASSLGPRTQYF; CDR3nt: TGTGCCAGCAGCTTAGGGCCACGGACCCAGTACTTC; j_gene: TRBJ2-5; v_gene: TRBV7-9; abundance: .; d_gene: .
CDR3aa: CAISESLAGGGNEQFF; CDR3nt: TGTGCCATCAGTGAGTCCCTAGCGGGAGGGGGAAATGAGCAGTTCTTC; j_gene: TRBJ2-1; v_gene: TRBV10-3; abundance: .; d_gene: TRBD2
CDR3aa: CASSLQGREADTQYF; CDR3nt: TGTGCCAGCAGCTTACAGGGGAGAGAGGCAGATACGCAGTATTTT; j_gene: TRBJ2-3; v_gene: TRBV7-3; abundance: .; d_gene: .
CDR3aa: CASSSPSTDTQYF; CDR3nt: TGTGCCAGCAGTAGCCCGAGCACAGATACGCAGTATTTT; j_gene: TRBJ2-3; v_gene: TRBV9; abundance: .; d_gene: .
CDR3aa: CASSQHDSQPQHF; CDR3nt: TGTGCCAGCAGCCAACACGACAGCCAGCCCCAGCATTTT; j_gene: TRBJ1-5; v_gene: TRBV3-1/TRBV3-2; abundance: .; d_gene: .
CDR3aa: CASSHRGGRGTDTQYF; CDR3nt: TGTGCCAGCAGTCACCGTGGCGGGAGGGGGACAGATACGCAGTATTTT; j_gene: TRBJ2-3; v_gene: TRBV6-2/TRBV6-3; abundance: .; d_gene: TRBD2
CDR3aa: CAWSHRGTANYGYTF; CDR3nt: TGTGCCTGGAGTCACCGGGGCACTGCGAACTATGGCTACACCTTC; j_gene: TRBJ1-2; v_gene: TRBV30; abundance: .; d_gene: .
CDR3aa: CASSLGREGSYEQYF; CDR3nt: TGCGCCAGCAGCTTGGGACGGGAGGGTTCTTACGAGCAGTACTTC; j_gene: TRBJ2-7; v_gene: TRBV5-1; abundance: once; d_gene: TRBD2
CDR3aa: CASSTGSIYNEQFF; CDR3nt: TGTGCCAGCAGCACAGGGAGCATCTACAATGAGCAGTTCTTC; j_gene: TRBJ2-1; v_gene: TRBV2; abundance: .; d_gene: .
CDR3aa: CASSESLYQETQYF; CDR3nt: TGTGCCAGCAGTGAGTCCTTGTACCAAGAGACCCAGTACTTC; j_gene: TRBJ2-5; v_gene: TRBV25-1; abundance: .; d_gene: .
CDR3aa: CSVEDWGPVGYTF; CDR3nt: TGCAGCGTTGAAGACTGGGGACCTGTGGGCTACACCTTC; j_gene: TRBJ1-2; v_gene: TRBV29-1; abundance: .; d_gene: .
CDR3aa: CASSLATGFYNSPLHF; CDR3nt: TGTGCCAGCAGCTTAGCGACTGGGTTCTATAATTCACCCCTCCACTTT; j_gene: TRBJ1-6; v_gene: TRBV7-2; abundance: .; d_gene: .
CDR3aa: CASSPDGTYEQYF; CDR3nt: TGTGCCAGCAGCCCCGACGGAACCTACGAGCAGTACTTC; j_gene: TRBJ2-7; v_gene: TRBV5-8; abundance: .; d_gene: .
CDR3aa: CASSAGVQDIDIQYF; CDR3nt: TGTGCCAGCAGCGCAGGGGTACAGGACATCGACATTCAGTACTTC; j_gene: TRBJ2-4; v_gene: TRBV11-1; abundance: few; d_gene: .
CDR3aa: CASSLSLAGGAGELFF; CDR3nt: TGCGCCAGCAGCTTGAGCCTAGCGGGAGGTGCCGGGGAGCTGTTTTTT; j_gene: TRBJ2-2; v_gene: TRBV5-1; abundance: .; d_gene: TRBD2
CDR3aa: CASSPWTSGYNEQFF; CDR3nt: TGTGCCAGCAGCCCTTGGACTAGCGGCTACAATGAGCAGTTCTTC; j_gene: TRBJ2-1; v_gene: TRBV7-2; abundance: .; d_gene: TRBD2
CDR3aa: CASSLGGRVTYEQYF; CDR3nt: TGTGCCAGCAGCTTAGGAGGCAGGGTAACCTACGAGCAGTACTTC; j_gene: TRBJ2-7; v_gene: TRBV7-9; abundance: .; d_gene: .
CDR3aa: CASSSTGTGIFATNEKLFF; CDR3nt: TGCGCCAGCAGCTCGACCGGGACAGGGATTTTCGCAACTAATGAAAAACTGTTTTTT; j_gene: TRBJ1-4; v_gene: TRBV5-1; abundance: .; d_gene: TRBD1
CDR3aa: CASRVGLAGLQETQYF; CDR3nt: TGTGCCAGCAGGGTCGGGTTAGCGGGCCTCCAAGAGACCCAGTACTTC; j_gene: TRBJ2-5; v_gene: TRBV2; abundance: .; d_gene: TRBD2
CDR3aa: CASSQDPLGADALYF; CDR3nt: TGCGCCAGCAGCCAAGATCCCCTGGGGGCGGATGCTCTGTACTTC; j_gene: TRBJ2-7; v_gene: TRBV4-3; abundance: .; d_gene: .
CDR3aa: CATAKGPNNEQFF; CDR3nt: TGTGCCACCGCGAAGGGGCCGAACAATGAGCAGTTCTTC; j_gene: TRBJ2-1; v_gene: TRBV24-1; abundance: .; d_gene: .
CDR3aa: CASMSVWTVNTGELFF; CDR3nt: TGTGCCAGCATGAGCGTATGGACAGTGAACACCGGGGAGCTGTTTTTT; j_gene: TRBJ2-2; v_gene: TRBV28; abundance: .; d_gene: .
CDR3aa: CASSLGAGLAGPSTGELFF; CDR3nt: TGTGCCAGCAGCTTAGGCGCAGGACTAGCGGGACCATCCACCGGGGAGCTGTTTTTT; j_gene: TRBJ2-2; v_gene: TRBV7-9; abundance: .; d_gene: TRBD2
CDR3aa: CASSYQGAFNEKLFF; CDR3nt: TGTGCCAGCAGCTATCAGGGGGCTTTTAATGAAAAACTGTTTTTT; j_gene: TRBJ1-4; v_gene: TRBV28; abundance: .; d_gene: TRBD1
CDR3aa: CASSLEGGSHEQYF; CDR3nt: TGTGCCAGCAGCTTAGAGGGAGGGAGCCACGAGCAGTACTTC; j_gene: TRBJ2-7; v_gene: TRBV7-9; abundance: .; d_gene: TRBD2
CDR3aa: CASSSRTSGNRNEQFF; CDR3nt: TGTGCCAGCAGCTCCCGGACTAGCGGGAATAGGAATGAGCAGTTCTTC; j_gene: TRBJ2-1; v_gene: TRBV7-6; abundance: few; d_gene: TRBD2
CDR3aa: CASGPLAKETQYF; CDR3nt: TGTGCCAGCGGGCCGCTAGCGAAAGAGACCCAGTACTTC; j_gene: TRBJ2-5; v_gene: TRBV6-4; abundance: .; d_gene: .
CDR3aa: CASSEWRLGGKGDTQYF; CDR3nt: TGCGCCAGCAGTGAGTGGAGACTAGGGGGAAAGGGGGATACGCAGTATTTT; j_gene: TRBJ2-3; v_gene: TRBV10-2; abundance: .; d_gene: .
CDR3aa: CAISESGGAWQPQHF; CDR3nt: TGTGCCATCAGTGAGTCGGGGGGGGCTTGGCAGCCCCAGCATTTT; j_gene: TRBJ1-5; v_gene: TRBV10-3; abundance: .; d_gene: .
CDR3aa: CASRLEGGPPTDTQYF; CDR3nt: TGCGCCAGCAGACTGGAGGGAGGGCCTCCAACAGATACGCAGTATTTT; j_gene: TRBJ2-3; v_gene: TRBV5-1; abundance: .; d_gene: TRBD2